These T cell receptor beta chains were read from a single sample in a study of OX40 agonist ivuxolimab in advanced cancers. Some clones are missing from TCRdb's copy, which holds only in-frame ones; the method was immunoSEQ multiplex PCR. The profile covers 26,000 or so clones, with around nine tenths appearing a single time and roughly 22% taken by the ten largest. Sequenced material: CD4+ or CD8+ T cells sorted from blood, taken in a trial of the OX40 agonist ivuxolimab. The receptors were gathered from an adult with an advanced solid tumor such as melanoma, head and neck, liver or kidney cancer. Each CDR3 is given with its conserved first and last residue. The order of the fields is D gene, clone size, J gene, V gene, CDR3 DNA, CDR3 protein. A D gene is named only where the DNA matches it firmly. For some rows the clone size is stated as once, few or many, or as a class when expanded; others skip it.

>TRBD1|-|TRBJ2-7|TRBV5-4
TGTGCCAGCAGCCACGGGACAGGGGAACTCTACGAGCAGTACTTC
CASSHGTGELYEQYF
>TRBD1|medium-sized|TRBJ1-1|TRBV27
TGTGCCAGCAGTCTCCAGGGGGCCGCTGAAGCTTTCTTT
CASSLQGAAEAFF
>-|-|TRBJ2-7|TRBV28
TGTGCCAGCAGTTTGGGACACTCCTACGAGCAGTACTTC
CASSLGHSYEQYF
>-|-|TRBJ2-3|TRBV14
TGTGCCAGCAGCCAAAAGAGGACGGTCGGGTCAGATACGCAGTATTTT
CASSQKRTVGSDTQYF
>-|-|TRBJ2-7|TRBV5-4
TGTGCCAGCAGCTTGGGCGGGCCGGCGTACGAGCAGTACTTC
CASSLGGPAYEQYF
>-|-|TRBJ2-7|TRBV30
TGTGCCTGGAATAGTGGATCTGGCGAGCAGTACTTC
CAWNSGSGEQYF
>TRBD1|-|TRBJ1-2|TRBV14
TGTGCCAGCAGCGAAACAGGGGGCGAGGACTATGGCTACACCTTC
CASSETGGEDYGYTF
>-|-|TRBJ2-7|TRBV27
TGTGCCAGCAGTTTGAATGGGGAGCAGTACTTC
CASSLNGEQYF
>-|-|TRBJ2-7|TRBV10-3
TGTGCCATCAGTGTGGAGAGTAGGGGTGGTCTGTACGAGCAGTACTTC
CAISVESRGGLYEQYF
>TRBD1|-|TRBJ1-6|TRBV9
TGTGCCAGCAGCGTCGGGGACAGGGAGGGTTCACCCCTCCACTTT
CASSVGDREGSPLHF
>-|-|TRBJ2-3|TRBV6-1
TGTGCCAGCAGCCTCACAGATACGCAGTATTTT
CASSLTDTQYF
>TRBD2|-|TRBJ2-7|TRBV6-5
TGTGCCAGCAGTTACTCAGCGGGAGGGCGTGAGCAGTACTTC
CASSYSAGGREQYF
>-|-|TRBJ2-3|TRBV5-6
TGTGCCAGCAGCTTATGGGGTGGAAGCACAGATACGCAGTATTTT
CASSLWGGSTDTQYF
>-|few|TRBJ2-5|TRBV23-1
TGCGCCAGCAGTCCGCAAGAGACCCAGTACTTC
CASSPQETQYF
>-|-|TRBJ1-4|TRBV7-9
TGTGCCAGCAGCTTAGGCCTTAATGAAAAACTGTTTTTT
CASSLGLNEKLFF
>-|-|TRBJ1-5|TRBV4-3
TGCGCCAGCCTCCCCTCCGCAGGCAGCAATCAGCCCCAGCATTTT
CASLPSAGSNQPQHF
>TRBD1|-|TRBJ2-7|TRBV7-6
TGTGCCAGCAGCTCCGATCCCGGGACAGGGTCCTACGAGCAGTACTTC
CASSSDPGTGSYEQYF
>TRBD1|-|TRBJ1-5|TRBV5-1
TGCGCCAGCAGCCAGGGACAGGGGTCTGGACAGCCCCAGCATTTT
CASSQGQGSGQPQHF
>-|once|TRBJ1-1|TRBV25-1
TGTGCCAGCAGTGGACCCCAAGGCCAAGCTTTCTTT
CASSGPQGQAFF
>TRBD2|-|TRBJ2-3|TRBV2
TGTGCCAGCAGTGAAGAAGGCAGCGGGGGGGCCTTGGATACGCAGTATTTT
CASSEEGSGGALDTQYF
>-|-|TRBJ1-2|TRBV14
TGTGCCAGCAGCCATCTGAAGGGCCCAGGGGCTTTTGGCTACACCTTC
CASSHLKGPGAFGYTF
>-|-|TRBJ2-3|TRBV7-3
TGTGCCAGCAGCCCCCCGGGCGGAGACTTTAGCACAGATACGCAGTATTTT
CASSPPGGDFSTDTQYF
>TRBD2|-|TRBJ2-2|TRBV7-9
TGTGCCAGCAACAGTCCGGGACTAGCGGGAGCGAAGCTGTTTTTT
CASNSPGLAGAKLFF
>-|-|TRBJ2-7|TRBV7-6
TGTGCCAGCAGCTACGACTACGAGCAGTACTTC
CASSYDYEQYF
>TRBD1|-|TRBJ2-5|TRBV5-1
TGCGCCAGCAGCGACCCGGGACAGGAATACCAAGAGACCCAGTACTTC
CASSDPGQEYQETQYF
>TRBD1|-|TRBJ2-2|TRBV6-5
TGTGCCAGCAGTTACCCCTCCGGGACAGGGATCGGGGAGCTGTTTTTT
CASSYPSGTGIGELFF
>TRBD1|-|TRBJ2-2|TRBV4-1
TGCGCCAGCAGCGTCGGACAGGGTGCCGGGGAGCTGTTTTTT
CASSVGQGAGELFF
>-|-|TRBJ1-1|TRBV23-1
TGCGCCAGCAGTCAGTCAGGAGTTCAGGTGAACACTGAAGCTTTCTTT
CASSQSGVQVNTEAFF
>TRBD2|once|TRBJ2-7|TRBV6-1
TGTGCCAGCAGCCTGCGGGAGGTCGAGGTCTACGAGCAGTACTTC
CASSLREVEVYEQYF
>-|-|TRBJ1-1|TRBV29-1
TGCAGCGTGCAAGTTTGGGATTCTACGGGAAATGAAGCTTTCTTT
CSVQVWDSTGNEAFF
>-|-|TRBJ1-1|TRBV28
TGTGCCAGCAGTTTAGTGAAGGGCAGGAACACTGAAGCTTTCTTT
CASSLVKGRNTEAFF
>-|-|TRBJ1-5|TRBV4-3
TGCGCCAGCAGCCTGGGAGTCGGCCAGCCCCAGCATTTT
CASSLGVGQPQHF
>TRBD2|-|TRBJ2-7|TRBV2
TGTGCCAGCAGTGAACTGGGGGCTAGCGGGAGCTACGAGCAGTACTTC
CASSELGASGSYEQYF
>TRBD2|-|TRBJ2-3|TRBV5-1
TGCGCCAGCAGCCCCGGGACTAGCGGCACAGATACGCAGTATTTT
CASSPGTSGTDTQYF
>TRBD1|-|TRBJ2-1|TRBV28
TGTGCCAGCAGTTTAGAGGCGGGACAGGGGAACAATGAGCAGTTCTTC
CASSLEAGQGNNEQFF
>-|few|TRBJ1-4|TRBV4-1
TGCGCCAGCAGCCAAGCTATCCAGGATAATGAAAAACTGTTTTTT
CASSQAIQDNEKLFF
>TRBD1|once|TRBJ1-1|TRBV19
TGTGCCAGTAGTCTACAGGGGAGGTGGACTGAAGCTTTCTTT
CASSLQGRWTEAFF
>-|-|TRBJ2-7|TRBV19
TGTGCCAGTAGTATCGACACAGCCCCAAATTACGAGCAGTACTTC
CASSIDTAPNYEQYF
>-|-|TRBJ1-4|TRBV4-1
TGCGCCAGCAGCCAAGTAGACAGCAATGAAAAACTGTTTTTT
CASSQVDSNEKLFF
>TRBD1|-|TRBJ2-7|TRBV19
TGTGCCAGTAGTATAGATGGGACAGGGCTTTACGAGCAGTACTTC
CASSIDGTGLYEQYF
>-|-|TRBJ1-2|TRBV28
TGTGCCAGCAGTTTAGAGGACCGCGCTAACTATGGCTACACCTTC
CASSLEDRANYGYTF
>-|-|TRBJ2-1|TRBV6-1
TGTGCCAGCAGTGACCAGCAGGGAGAGTCCTACAATGAGCAGTTCTTC
CASSDQQGESYNEQFF
>-|-|TRBJ2-2|TRBV14
TGTGCCAGCAGCCCCCGCCCCGGACTTTCGAACACCGGGGAGCTGTTTTTT
CASSPRPGLSNTGELFF
>TRBD1|-|TRBJ1-4|TRBV7-9
TGTGCCAGCAGCTCTATACAGGGGAGAAATGATGTACTGTTTTTT
CASSSIQGRNDVLFF
>TRBD2|-|TRBJ2-1|TRBV6-1
TGTGCCAGCAGTGAGGAGGAAGCGGGAGGTATGAGTGAGCAGTTCTTC
CASSEEEAGGMSEQFF
>-|-|TRBJ1-2|TRBV2
TGTGCCAGCAGCGGACGGCGATCTGTTAACTATGGCTACACCTTC
CASSGRRSVNYGYTF
>TRBD2|once|TRBJ2-1|TRBV7-9
TGTGCCAGCAGCATTTTTGTCGGGGGGTACAATGAGCAGTTCTTC
CASSIFVGGYNEQFF